Sequencing of this T cell receptor (beta chain) was carried out in a study of read filtering for tumor transcriptome and immune sequencing. Study findings and constraints: Single-read clonotypes: roughly 80% of IR-seq clonotypes (approximately 3.7% of reads), around three quarters of RNA-seq clonotypes (roughly 49% of reads).

This clonotype was detected ten times or more. What it binds is unknown. CDR3 length: 14 amino acids. Trimming took 4 bases from V and 5 from J, leaving 12 bases between them. Per germline, CDR1 MGHRA and CDR2 YSYEKL. The library was built from approximately 400 ng RNA with molecular barcoded adaptors for alpha/delta and beta/gamma chains. TCRdb re-called the reads with MiXCR, one entry per CDR3 protein. The sample contains fewer than 35,000 distinct CDR3 sequences, less than 20% of which appear only once. The source material was a population of CD138-negative cells sorted from bone marrow. The TCR was taken from a donor aged 40 or older with multiple myeloma. The V gene is TRBV4-1, the J gene TRBJ2-1; D is possibly TRBD2 (7 bases). CDR3 DNA sequence: TGCGCCAGCAGCCCTGGGAGGGGGGACAATGAGCAGTTCTTC. It encodes CASSPGRGDNEQFF.